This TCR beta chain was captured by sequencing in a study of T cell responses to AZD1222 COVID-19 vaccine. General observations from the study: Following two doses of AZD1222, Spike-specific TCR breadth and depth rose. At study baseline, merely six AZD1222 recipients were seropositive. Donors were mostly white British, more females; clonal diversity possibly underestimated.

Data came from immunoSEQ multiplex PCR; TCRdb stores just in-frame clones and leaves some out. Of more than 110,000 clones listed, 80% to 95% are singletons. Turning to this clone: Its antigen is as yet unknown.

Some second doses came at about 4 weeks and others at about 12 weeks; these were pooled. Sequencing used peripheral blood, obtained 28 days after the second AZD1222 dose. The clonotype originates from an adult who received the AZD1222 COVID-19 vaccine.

CDR3 protein: CASSDGNQPQHF. CDR3 DNA sequence: TGTGCCAGCTCCGATGGCAATCAGCCCCAGCATTTT. The chain has TRBV7-9 and TRBJ1-5, with D unresolved. Germline CDR1 is SEHNR and CDR2 is FQNEAQ (reference sequence). This CDR3 spans 12 amino acids. V lost 8 bases to trimming and J lost 2 bases, with 7 bases between them.